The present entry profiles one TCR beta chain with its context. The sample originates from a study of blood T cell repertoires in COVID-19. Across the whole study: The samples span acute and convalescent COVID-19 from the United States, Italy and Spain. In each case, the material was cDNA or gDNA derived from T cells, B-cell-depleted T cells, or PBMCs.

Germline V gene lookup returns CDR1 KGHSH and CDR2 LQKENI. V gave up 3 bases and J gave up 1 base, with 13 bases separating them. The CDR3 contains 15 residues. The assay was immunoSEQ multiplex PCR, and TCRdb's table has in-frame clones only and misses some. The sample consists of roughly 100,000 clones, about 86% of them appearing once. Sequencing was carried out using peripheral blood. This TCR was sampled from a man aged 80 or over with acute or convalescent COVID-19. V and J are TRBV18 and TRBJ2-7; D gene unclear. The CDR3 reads CASSPGLISSYEQYF. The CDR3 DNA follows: TGTGCCAGCTCACCGGGCTTAATATCATCCTACGAGCAGTACTTC.